One sample yielded the 21 T cell receptor beta chains listed below, sequenced in a study of blood T cell repertoires in COVID-19. The protocol was immunoSEQ multiplex PCR, while the TCRdb copy is restricted to in-frame clones and leaves out a portion. The sample records a few hundred thousand clones, 88% being singletons. The sample was peripheral blood. The receptors stem from a woman aged 25 to 39 who had recovered from COVID-19.

The chain links TRBV5-1 to TRBJ1-2; no clear D gene. This CDR3 spans 14 amino acids. V shed 9 bases and J shed 5 bases, with 20 bases lying between them. CDR1 SGHRS and CDR2 YFSETQ come from the germline V gene. The CDR3 DNA is TGCGCCACCTTACCGACTACCGGCCAATATGGCTACACCTTC. It codes for CATLPTTGQYGYTF.

The chain couples TRBV27 to TRBJ1-6; D unresolved. Per the germline V gene, CDR1 is MNHEY and CDR2 is SMNVEV (reference sequence). This CDR3 region has 15 residues. Between the trimmed V and J ends, which lost 5 bases and 0 bases, there was a span of 8 bases. The CDR3 sequence: CASSKGGSYNSPLHF. The DNA of the CDR3 is TGTGCCAGCAGTAAAGGAGGCTCCTATAATTCACCCCTCCACTTT.

This clone was seen many times. The chain links TRBV18 to TRBJ1-2; D unclear. Germline V lookup: CDR1 KGHSH, CDR2 LQKENI. The length of the CDR3 is 13 residues. V lost 2 bases and J 3 bases, leaving 7 bases between the germline ends. CDR3: CASSPSGDYGYTF. The CDR3 DNA reads as TGTGCCAGCTCACCAAGCGGGGACTATGGCTACACCTTC.

V is TRBV7-2 and J is TRBJ1-1, with D maybe TRBD1 (5 bases). Germline V gives CDR1 SGHTA, CDR2 FQGNSA. CDR3 size: 13 residues. V was cut by 3 bases and J by 4 bases, with 9 bases left in between. CDR3 in amino acids: CASSFGHSTEAFF. CDR3 coding DNA: TGTGCCAGCAGCTTCGGACACAGCACTGAAGCTTTCTTT.

The V and J genes are TRBV4-3 and TRBJ1-1; tentative D call: TRBD1 (5 bases). Germline V lookup: CDR1 LGHNA, CDR2 YSLEER. The V end lost 3 bases, the J end lost 1 base, and 12 bases lay between the germline ends. There are 15 residues in the CDR3. The CDR3 sequence is CASSQQGFGNTEAFF. CDR3 bases: TGCGCCAGCAGCCAGCAGGGTTTTGGGAACACTGAAGCTTTCTTT.

J is TRBJ2-1 and V is TRBV5-1; D not certain. There are 14 residues in the CDR3. CDR1 and CDR2 from the germline V gene are SGHRS and YFSETQ. Trimming left V 0 bases short and J 5 bases short, with 9 bases between. CDR3 DNA sequence: TGCGCCAGCAGCTTGGGAGGCGCGGACAATGAGCAGTTCTTC. Its protein is CASSLGGADNEQFF.

The chain is built from TRBV29-1 and TRBJ1-4, with a weak D call TRBD1 (6 bases). This CDR3 is built from 12 residues. Trimming left V 4 bases short and J 7 bases short, with 10 bases between. Germline V gene sequence: CDR1 SQVTM, CDR2 ANQGSEA. This CDR3 is CSVVLGAEKLFF. CDR3 nucleotides: TGCAGCGTTGTTCTGGGGGCTGAAAAACTGTTTTTT. Supplemented by reference TRBV29-1 and TRBJ1-4, the full variable domain reads SAVISQKPSRDICQRGTSLTIQCQVDSQVTMMFWYRQQPGQSLTLIATANQGSEATYESGFVIDKFPISRPNLTFSTLTVSNMSPEDSSIYLCSVVLGAEKLFFGSGTQLSVL.

Only a few counts were recorded for this clone. The chain recombines TRBV5-4 with TRBJ2-1, with a weak D call TRBD1 (5 bases). Germline lookup yields CDR1 SGHNT and CDR2 YYREEE (reference sequence). This CDR3 spans 13 amino acids. Trimming cost V 4 bases and J 4 bases, with 9 bases left between them. CDR3 region: CASSPDTYNEQFF. In nucleotides, the CDR3 is TGTGCCAGCAGCCCGGACACGTACAATGAGCAGTTCTTC.

The chain is built from TRBV24-1 and TRBJ2-2, with TRBD2 matching 12 bases. Losses at the gene ends were 4 bases for V and 0 bases for J; bases not matched to a gene: 11. Germline CDR1 KGHDR, CDR2 SFDVKD. The CDR3 sequence is 20 residues long. CDR3 nucleotides: TGTGCCACCAGTGACCCTGATTGGCTAGCGGGGGGGCCGAACACCGGGGAGCTGTTTTTT. Protein: CATSDPDWLAGGPNTGELFF.

The CDR3 here is CASQGDNGNTIYF. CDR3 in DNA: TGTGCCAGCCAAGGGGATAATGGAAACACCATATATTTT. The gene calls are TRBV7-9 and TRBJ1-3, with D possibly being TRBD1 (5 bases). V lost 8 bases to trimming and J lost 3 bases, with 11 bases between them. This CDR3 has 13 residues. CDR1 is SEHNR and CDR2 is FQNEAQ in the germline V gene (reference sequence).

The sample holds one count of this clone. This chain joins TRBV27 and TRBJ1-1; D ambiguous. V was cut by 6 bases and J by 1 base, with 12 bases left in between. CDR3 length: 14 amino acids. CDR1 and CDR2 from the germline V gene are MNHEY and SMNVEV (reference sequence). CDR3 protein: CASRRTEGNTEAFF. The CDR3 DNA reads TGTGCCAGCAGACGTACTGAGGGGAACACTGAAGCTTTCTTT.

The genes are TRBV5-1 and TRBJ2-5; 10 nucleotides agree with TRBD2. V lost 0 bases, J lost 0 bases, and 11 bases stayed unmatched. CDR1 and CDR2 from the germline V gene are SGHRS and YFSETQ. The CDR3 consists of 19 residues. In nucleotides, the CDR3 is TGCGCCAGCAGCTTGGCCGTTAGCGGGGGGTCTTGGTACCAAGAGACCCAGTACTTC. Protein sequence: CASSLAVSGGSWYQETQYF.

This clone was detected once. This chain connects TRBV5-1 to TRBJ2-3; 9 positions agree with TRBD2. CDR1 and CDR2 from the germline V gene are SGHRS and YFSETQ. The ends lost 4 bases at V and 6 bases at J; junction bases unmatched: 6. CDR3 length: 14 residues. CDR3 residues: CASSPRTSVDTQYF. CDR3 sequence (DNA): TGCGCCAGCAGCCCTAGGACTAGCGTCGATACGCAGTATTTT.

The chain joins TRBV3-1 (or the pseudogene TRBV3-2) to TRBJ2-7; 7 bases map to TRBD1. The V gene's germline CDR1 is LGHDT and CDR2 YNNKEL (reference sequence). V shed 0 bases, J shed 4 bases, and the junction held 6 bases outside the gene matches. This CDR3 is built from 15 residues. This CDR3 is CASSQESGGFYEQYF. In nucleotides, the CDR3 is TGTGCCAGCAGCCAAGAGTCAGGGGGTTTTTACGAGCAGTACTTC.

The chain combines TRBV3-1 (or the pseudogene TRBV3-2) with TRBJ2-5; 9 bases align to TRBD2. This CDR3 comprises 18 residues. The V segment lost 3 bases and the J segment 5 bases; nucleotides outside the gene matches: 16. Germline V lookup: CDR1 LGHDT, CDR2 YNNKEL (reference sequence). CDR3 region: CASSHLRGPSGGRETQYF. Here the CDR3 DNA reads TGTGCCAGCAGCCACTTAAGAGGGCCCAGCGGGGGGCGTGAGACCCAGTACTTC.

This clone was picked up a small number of times. J is TRBJ2-3 and V is TRBV27; the match to TRBD1 covers 8 bases. The V and J ends lost 4 bases and 2 bases, in that order; junction bases with no gene match: 2. Germline values: CDR1 MNHEY, CDR2 SMNVEV (reference sequence). The CDR3 is made up of 14 amino acids. For the CDR3, the DNA is TGTGCCAGCAGTTGGGGACAGGACACAGATACGCAGTATTTT. Translating gives CASSWGQDTDTQYF.

The V call is TRBV5-6, the J call TRBJ1-1; 10 positions match TRBD1. The CDR3 extends over 17 amino acids. Germline CDR1 SGHDT, CDR2 YYEEEE. J was trimmed by 3 bases and V by 0 bases; bases with no gene match: 8. CDR3 in DNA: TGTGCCAGCAGCTTGGTCCGGGACAGGGGTTGGGACACTGAAGCTTTCTTT. This translates into CASSLVRDRGWDTEAFF.

The J gene is TRBJ1-4, the V gene TRBV19; TRBD1 might be the D (6 bases). Trimming removed 6 bases at V and 2 bases at J, with 13 bases between. Germline V lookup: CDR1 LNHDA, CDR2 SQIVND (reference sequence). This CDR3 is 15 amino acids long. The CDR3 nucleotides are TGTGCCAGTAGGGATAGACAGGCGACTAATGAAAAACTGTTTTTT. This sequence encodes CASRDRQATNEKLFF.

This chain joins TRBV6-2 or TRBV6-3 and TRBJ1-5; D gene uncertain. From germline, CDR1 is MNHEY and CDR2 SVGEGT. Trimming removed 6 bases from V and 0 bases from J, with 12 bases in between. CDR3 length equals 15 residues. In DNA, the CDR3 is TGTGCCAGCAGCCGCCGGAGAGATAGCAATCAGCCCCAGCATTTT. This gives the protein CASSRRRDSNQPQHF.

This sequence joins TRBV6-6 and TRBJ2-3, with 15 bases matching TRBD2. The CDR3 loop spans 17 amino acids. The germline V gene has CDR1 MNHNY and CDR2 SVGAGI (reference sequence). Germline trimming cut 5 bases from V and 4 bases from J; bases unmatched to any gene: 7. This chain's CDR3 is CASSRLGLAGGADTQYF. For the CDR3, the DNA is TGTGCCAGCAGTCGTTTGGGACTAGCGGGGGGAGCAGATACGCAGTATTTT.

CDR3 sequence reads: CASRKQGAGNTIYF. In nucleotides, the CDR3 is TGTGCCAGCAGGAAGCAGGGGGCTGGAAACACCATATATTTT. V gene TRBV5-6 combines with J gene TRBJ1-3; 7 positions match TRBD1. This CDR3 is built from 14 residues. Germline CDR1 reads SGHDT; CDR2 reads YYEEEE. Germline trimming cut 5 bases from V and 2 bases from J; bases unmatched to any gene: 4.